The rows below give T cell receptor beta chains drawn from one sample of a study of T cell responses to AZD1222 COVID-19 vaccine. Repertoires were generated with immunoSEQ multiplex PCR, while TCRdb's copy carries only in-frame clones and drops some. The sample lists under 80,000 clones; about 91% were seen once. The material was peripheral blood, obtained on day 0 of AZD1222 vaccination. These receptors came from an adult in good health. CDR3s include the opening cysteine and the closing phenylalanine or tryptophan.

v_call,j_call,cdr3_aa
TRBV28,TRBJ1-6,CASSRDREINSPLHF
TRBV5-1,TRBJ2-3,CASGVRRTDTQYF
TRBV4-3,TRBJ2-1,CASSQDSGLAGSHEQFF
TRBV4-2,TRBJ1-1,CASSQDSGGRWSTEAFF
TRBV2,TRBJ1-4,CASRDRGVKLFF
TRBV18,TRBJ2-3,CASSPGPGTDTQYF
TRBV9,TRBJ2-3,CASSVVAGGWRDTQYF
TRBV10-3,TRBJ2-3,CAISEAGRLAGGPSTDTQYF
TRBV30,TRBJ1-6,CAWSDRDSLHF
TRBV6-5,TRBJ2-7,CASRDRWGAYEQYF
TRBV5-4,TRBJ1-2,CASSLDGRDFNYGYTF
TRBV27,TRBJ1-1,CASSPFRWTEKNTEAFF
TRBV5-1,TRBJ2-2,CASSLGSMIAGTPTGELFF
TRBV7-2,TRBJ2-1,CASSLGLAGGGEQFF
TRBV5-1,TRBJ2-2,CASSFDFGKNTGELFF
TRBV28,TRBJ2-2,CASSRRVSGELFF
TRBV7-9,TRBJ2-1,CASSPAGTKRFNEQFF
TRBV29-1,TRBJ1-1,CSVEGQLNTEAFF
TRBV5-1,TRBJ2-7,CASSSGLAGGFEQYF
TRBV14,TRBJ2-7,CASSQKPGLASLYEQYF
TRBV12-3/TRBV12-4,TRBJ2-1,CASSLSGNEQFF
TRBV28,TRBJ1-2,CASRETGGNGYTF
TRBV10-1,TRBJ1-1,CASRRTGEAFF
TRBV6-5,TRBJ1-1,CASSLMDSAEAFF
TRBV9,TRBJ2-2,CASSRQSQSTGELFF
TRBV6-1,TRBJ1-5,CASSESRTYQPQHF
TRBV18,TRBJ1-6,CASSPGTSVSPLHF
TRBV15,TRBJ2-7,CATSRDRDYEQYF
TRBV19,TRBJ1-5,CASSISGNQPQHF
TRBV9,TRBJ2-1,CASSPRGAGSYNEQFF
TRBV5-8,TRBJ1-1,CASSLAEGAFF
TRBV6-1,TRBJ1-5,CASSDAGGSNQPQHF
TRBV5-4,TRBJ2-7,CASSPGTATYEQYF
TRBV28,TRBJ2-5,CASSLGQGRRQETQYF
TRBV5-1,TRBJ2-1,CASSLTPSGNNEQFF
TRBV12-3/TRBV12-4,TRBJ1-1,CASGRRGTEAFF
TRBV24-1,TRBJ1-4,CATSDSGTVNEKLFF
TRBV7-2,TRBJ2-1,CASSFGAGVGEQFF
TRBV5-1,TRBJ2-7,CASSYGTAYEQYF
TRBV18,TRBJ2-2,CASSPPGQGFGGELFF
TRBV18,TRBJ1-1,CASSRDGVTEAFF
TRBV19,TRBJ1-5,CASSISVVQPQHF
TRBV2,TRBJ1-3,CASSVGTDSGNTIYF
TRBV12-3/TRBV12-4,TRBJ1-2,CASSLEHSQHTF